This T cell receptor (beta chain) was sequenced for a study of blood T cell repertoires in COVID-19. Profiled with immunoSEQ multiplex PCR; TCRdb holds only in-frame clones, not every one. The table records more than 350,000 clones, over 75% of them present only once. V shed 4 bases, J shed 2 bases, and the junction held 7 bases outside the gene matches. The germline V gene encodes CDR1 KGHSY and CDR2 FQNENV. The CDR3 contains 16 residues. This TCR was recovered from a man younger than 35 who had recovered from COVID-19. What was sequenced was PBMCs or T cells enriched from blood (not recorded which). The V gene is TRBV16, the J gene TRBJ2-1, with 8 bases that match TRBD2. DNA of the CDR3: TGTGCCAGCAGCCCGACTAGCGCCCGCACCTACAATGAGCAGTTCTTC. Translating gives CASSPTSARTYNEQFF.